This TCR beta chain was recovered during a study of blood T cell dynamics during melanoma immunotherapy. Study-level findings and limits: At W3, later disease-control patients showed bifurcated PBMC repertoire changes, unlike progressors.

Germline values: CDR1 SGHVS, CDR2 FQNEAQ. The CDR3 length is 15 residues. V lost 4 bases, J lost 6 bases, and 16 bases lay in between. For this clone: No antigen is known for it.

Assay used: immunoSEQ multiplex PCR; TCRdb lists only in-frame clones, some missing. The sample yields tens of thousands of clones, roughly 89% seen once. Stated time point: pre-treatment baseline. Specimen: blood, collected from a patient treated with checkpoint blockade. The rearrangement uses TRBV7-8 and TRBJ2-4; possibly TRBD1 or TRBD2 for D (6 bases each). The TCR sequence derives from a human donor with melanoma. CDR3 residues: CASSSPPGARNIQYF. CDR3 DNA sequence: TGTGCCAGCAGCTCGCCGCCGGGGGCCCGAAACATTCAGTACTTC.